This T cell receptor (beta chain) was recovered during a study of T cells in localized non-small cell lung cancer. Points from the study as a whole: Increased T cell density in blood showed an association with longer overall survival. Appearing in adjacent lung were a median about 57 of the top 100 tumor clones. Multi-region tumor sequencing was not done, so intratumor heterogeneity could not be excluded. It was uninvolved adjacent lung that showed the highest T cell clonality, exceeding tumor.

The assay was immunoSEQ multiplex PCR, and TCRdb's table has in-frame clones only and misses some. Of 13,000 or so clones in the sample, over 85% were seen once. About this clone itself: Its specificity is unknown.

The CDR3 loop spans 18 amino acids. CDR1 is SGHNT and CDR2 is YYREEE in the germline V gene (reference sequence). Unmatched junction bases numbered 7, after V lost 4 bases and J lost 0 bases. The chain couples TRBV5-4 to TRBJ2-6, with 10 nucleotides matching TRBD1. The sequence came from a man between 40 and 75 years old with stage III lung adenocarcinoma. The sample was peripheral blood mononuclear cells, taken before any cancer treatment. For the CDR3, the DNA is TGTGCCAGCAGCCAGGGGACAGGGGTAAGCTCTGGGGCCAACGTCCTGACTTTC. Amino acid sequence: CASSQGTGVSSGANVLTF.